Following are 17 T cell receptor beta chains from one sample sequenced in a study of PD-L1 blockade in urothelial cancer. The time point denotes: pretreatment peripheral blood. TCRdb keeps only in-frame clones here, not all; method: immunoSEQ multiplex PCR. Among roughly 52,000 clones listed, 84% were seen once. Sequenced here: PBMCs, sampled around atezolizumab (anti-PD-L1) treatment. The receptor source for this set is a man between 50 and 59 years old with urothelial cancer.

CDR3 sequence reads: CASSQEGTGAYEQYF. The CDR3 nucleotides are TGTGCCAGCAGCCAAGAGGGGACAGGAGCCTACGAGCAGTACTTC. The chain links TRBV14 to TRBJ2-7, with TRBD1 identical over 8 bases. V shed 0 bases and J 2 bases; nucleotides not matched to a gene: 3. The CDR3 length is 15 residues. From germline, CDR1 is SGHDN and CDR2 FVKESK.

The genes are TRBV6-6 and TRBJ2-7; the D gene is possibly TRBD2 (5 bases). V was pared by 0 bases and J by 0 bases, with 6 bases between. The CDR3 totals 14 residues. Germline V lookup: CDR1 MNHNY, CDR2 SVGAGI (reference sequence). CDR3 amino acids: CASSYSAGSYEQYF. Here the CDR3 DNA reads TGTGCCAGCAGTTACTCGGCGGGCTCCTACGAGCAGTACTTC.

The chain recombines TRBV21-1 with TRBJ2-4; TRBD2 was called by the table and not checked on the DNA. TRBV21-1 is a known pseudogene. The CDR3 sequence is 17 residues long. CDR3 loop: CASSKRRPVGAKNIQYF. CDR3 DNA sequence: TGTGCCAGCAGCAAACGGCGGCCCGTGGGAGCCAAAAACATTCAGTACTTC.

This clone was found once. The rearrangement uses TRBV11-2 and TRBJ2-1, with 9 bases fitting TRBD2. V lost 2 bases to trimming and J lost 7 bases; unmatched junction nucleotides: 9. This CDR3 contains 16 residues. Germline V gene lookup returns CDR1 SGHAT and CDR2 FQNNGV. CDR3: CASSLNAGGPENEQFF. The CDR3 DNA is TGTGCCAGCAGCTTAAATGCGGGAGGGCCTGAAAATGAGCAGTTCTTC.

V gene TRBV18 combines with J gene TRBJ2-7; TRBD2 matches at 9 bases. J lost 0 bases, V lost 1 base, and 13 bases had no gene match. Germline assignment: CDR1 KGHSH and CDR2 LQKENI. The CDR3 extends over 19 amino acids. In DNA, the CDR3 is TGTGCCAGCTCACCACGCCCTAGCGGGGCACAGGAGCGCTCCTACGAGCAGTACTTC. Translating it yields CASSPRPSGAQERSYEQYF. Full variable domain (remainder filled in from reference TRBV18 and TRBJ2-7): NAGVMQNPRHLVRRRGQEARLRCSPMKGHSHVYWYRQLPEEGLKFMVYLQKENIIDESGMPKERFSAEFPKEGPSILRIQQVVRGDSAAYFCASSPRPSGAQERSYEQYFGPGTRLTVT.

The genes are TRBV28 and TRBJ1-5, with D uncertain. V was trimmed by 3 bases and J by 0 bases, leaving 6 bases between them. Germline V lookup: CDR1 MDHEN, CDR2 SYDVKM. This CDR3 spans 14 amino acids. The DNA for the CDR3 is TGTGCCAGCAGTTTCGCGTATAGCAATCAGCCCCAGCATTTT. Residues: CASSFAYSNQPQHF.

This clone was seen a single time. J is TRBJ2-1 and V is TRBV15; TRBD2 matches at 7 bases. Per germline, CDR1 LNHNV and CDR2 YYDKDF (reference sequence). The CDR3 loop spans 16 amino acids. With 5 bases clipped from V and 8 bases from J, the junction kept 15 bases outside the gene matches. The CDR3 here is CATSPRRGRGGDEQFF. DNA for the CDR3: TGTGCCACCAGCCCCCGGCGGGGGAGAGGCGGGGATGAGCAGTTCTTC.

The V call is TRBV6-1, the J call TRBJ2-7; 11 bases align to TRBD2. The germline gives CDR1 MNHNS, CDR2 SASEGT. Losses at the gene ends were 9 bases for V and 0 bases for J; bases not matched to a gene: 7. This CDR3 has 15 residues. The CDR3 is CASNRGTSGSYEQYF. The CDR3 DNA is TGTGCCAGTAACCGAGGGACTAGCGGCTCCTACGAGCAGTACTTC.

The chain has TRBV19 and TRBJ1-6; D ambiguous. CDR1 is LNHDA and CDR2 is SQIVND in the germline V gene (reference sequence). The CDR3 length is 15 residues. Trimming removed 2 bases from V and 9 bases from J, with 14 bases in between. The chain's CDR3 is CASSISLAPGSPLHF. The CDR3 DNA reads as TGTGCCAGTAGTATAAGCCTCGCCCCGGGTTCACCCCTCCACTTT.

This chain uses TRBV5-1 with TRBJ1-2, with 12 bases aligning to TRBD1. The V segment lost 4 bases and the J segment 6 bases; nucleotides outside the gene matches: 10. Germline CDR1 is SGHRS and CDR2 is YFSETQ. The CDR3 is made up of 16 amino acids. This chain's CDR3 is CASSPGTGGSVDGYTF. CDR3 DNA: TGCGCCAGCAGCCCCGGGACAGGGGGCTCAGTCGATGGCTACACCTTC. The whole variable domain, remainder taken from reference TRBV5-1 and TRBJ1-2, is KAGVTQTPRYLIKTRGQQVTLSCSPISGHRSVSWYQQTPGQGLQFLFEYFSETQRNKGNFPGRFSGRQFSNSRSEMNVSTLELGDSALYLCASSPGTGGSVDGYTFGSGTRLTVV.

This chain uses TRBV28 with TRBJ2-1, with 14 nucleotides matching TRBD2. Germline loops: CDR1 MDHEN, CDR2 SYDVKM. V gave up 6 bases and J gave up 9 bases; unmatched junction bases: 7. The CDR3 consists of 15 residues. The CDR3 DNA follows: TGTGCCAGCAGACAGGGACTAGCGGGAGTATTTGAGCAGTTCTTC. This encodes CASRQGLAGVFEQFF.

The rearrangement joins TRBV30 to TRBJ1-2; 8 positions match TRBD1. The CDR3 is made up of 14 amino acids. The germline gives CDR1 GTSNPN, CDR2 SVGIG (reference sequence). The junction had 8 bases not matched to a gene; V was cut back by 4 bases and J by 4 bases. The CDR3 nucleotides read TGTGCCTGGATAACAGGGGGTGTAGGCTATGGCTACACCTTC. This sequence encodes CAWITGGVGYGYTF.

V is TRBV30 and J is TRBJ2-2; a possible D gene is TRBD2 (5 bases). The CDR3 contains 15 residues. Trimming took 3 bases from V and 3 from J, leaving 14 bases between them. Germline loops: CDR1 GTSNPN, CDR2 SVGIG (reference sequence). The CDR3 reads CAWRRRGGDTGELFF. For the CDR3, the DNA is TGTGCCTGGAGGCGACGTGGAGGAGACACCGGGGAGCTGTTTTTT. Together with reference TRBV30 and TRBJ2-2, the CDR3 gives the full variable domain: SQTIHQWPATLVQPVGSPLSLECTVEGTSNPNLYWYRQAAGRGLQLLFYSVGIGQISSEVPQNLSASRPQDRQFILSSKKLLLSDSGFYLCAWRRRGGDTGELFFGEGSRLTVL.

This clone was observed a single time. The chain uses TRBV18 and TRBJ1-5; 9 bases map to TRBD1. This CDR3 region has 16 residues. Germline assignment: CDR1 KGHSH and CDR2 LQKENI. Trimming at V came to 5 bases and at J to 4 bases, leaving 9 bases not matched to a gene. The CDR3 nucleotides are TGTGCCAGCTCAATAACCGGGACAGGGCTTAATCAGCCCCAGCATTTT. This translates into CASSITGTGLNQPQHF.

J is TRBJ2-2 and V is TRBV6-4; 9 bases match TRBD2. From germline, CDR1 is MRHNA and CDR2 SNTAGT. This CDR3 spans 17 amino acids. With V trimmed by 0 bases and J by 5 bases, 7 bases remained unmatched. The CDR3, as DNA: TGTGCCAGCAGTGACTCCTGGGCTAGCGGGAAAACCGGGGAGCTGTTTTTT. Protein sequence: CASSDSWASGKTGELFF.

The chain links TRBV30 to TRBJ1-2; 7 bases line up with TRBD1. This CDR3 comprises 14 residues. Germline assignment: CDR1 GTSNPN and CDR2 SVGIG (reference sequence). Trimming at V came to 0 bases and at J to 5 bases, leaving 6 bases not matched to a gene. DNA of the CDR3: TGTGCCTGGAGTGTAACGGGACAGATGTATGGCTACACCTTC. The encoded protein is CAWSVTGQMYGYTF. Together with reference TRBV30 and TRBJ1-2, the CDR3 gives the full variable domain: SQTIHQWPATLVQPVGSPLSLECTVEGTSNPNLYWYRQAAGRGLQLLFYSVGIGQISSEVPQNLSASRPQDRQFILSSKKLLLSDSGFYLCAWSVTGQMYGYTFGSGTRLTVV.

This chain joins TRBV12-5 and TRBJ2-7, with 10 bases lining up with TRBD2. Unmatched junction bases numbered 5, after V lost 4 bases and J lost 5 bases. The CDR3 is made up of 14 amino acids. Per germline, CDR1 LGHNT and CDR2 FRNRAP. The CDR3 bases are TGTGCTAGTGGTTCTCTAGCGGGAGTGGACGAGCAGTACTTC. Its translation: CASGSLAGVDEQYF.